These 15 T cell receptor beta chains came from one sample sequenced in a study of human T cells and chemical hapten exposure. TCRdb redid the calling of the RACE reads with MiXCR, one entry per CDR3 protein. The data show 150,000 to 200,000 distinct CDR3 sequences, around 15% seen once. Time point in this sample: patch test 1, 2 weeks after DPC sensitization. The treatment is: therapeutic diphenylcyclopropenone sensitization with weekly scalp DPC. The sequencing here drew on whole blood, taken in connection with sensitization to the hapten diphenylcyclopropenone (DPC). These receptors were collected from a woman aged 30 to 39 with alopecia areata. Some clones in this sample may be carry-over from other donors' samples.

This chain links TRBV29-1 with TRBJ2-3, with D perhaps being TRBD1 or TRBD2 (6 bases each). V was shortened by 0 bases and J by 5 bases, with 21 bases between the two germline ends. This CDR3 spans 17 amino acids. Germline-derived CDR1 and CDR2 are SQVTM and ANQGSEA. The CDR3 DNA follows: TGCAGCGTTGAAGACCCCCATTTTGGGGGCGGGAAAGATACGCAGTATTTT. Translated: CSVEDPHFGGGKDTQYF.

This clonotype was seen many times. The rearrangement uses TRBV7-9 and TRBJ1-1; D might be TRBD1 (6 bases). V shed 6 bases and J shed 5 bases, with 16 bases lying between them. This CDR3 spans 14 amino acids. Germline loops: CDR1 SEHNR, CDR2 FQNEAQ (reference sequence). In nucleotides, the CDR3 is TGTGCCAGCAGTCAACAGGGTTTTGGGACTGAAGCTTTCTTT. Translated: CASSQQGFGTEAFF.

In its sample, this clonotype was seen many times. The chain employs TRBV5-1 and TRBJ1-2, with no clear D. Germline CDR1 and CDR2: SGHRS and YFSETQ. Deletions cut 0 bases from V and 1 base from J, with 7 bases between. The CDR3 runs 14 residues. This CDR3 is CASSLEDFNYGYTF. Written as DNA, the CDR3 is TGCGCCAGCAGCTTGGAGGATTTTAACTATGGCTACACCTTC.

This clonotype was detected only a few times. The chain recombines TRBV4-2 with TRBJ2-5, with D maybe TRBD1 (7 bases). V was shortened by 0 bases and J by 0 bases, with 14 bases between the two germline ends. The CDR3 is 17 residues long. Germline V gene data show CDR1 as LGHNA and CDR2 as YNFKEQ. The CDR3 region is CASSQDQGGRDQETQYF. The CDR3 DNA reads TGTGCCAGCAGCCAAGATCAGGGGGGACGGGACCAAGAGACCCAGTACTTC.

This clonotype was seen at least ten times. This chain connects TRBV10-3 to TRBJ2-2; 7 bases agree with TRBD1. The germline CDR1 and CDR2 sequences are ENHRY and SYGVKD. V shed 8 bases, J shed 0 bases, and the junction held 3 bases outside the gene matches. The CDR3 extends over 14 amino acids. The CDR3 sequence is CAIAGTANTGELFF. Here the CDR3 DNA reads TGTGCCATCGCCGGGACAGCGAACACCGGGGAGCTGTTTTTT.

The V and J genes are TRBV10-3 and TRBJ1-5, with TRBD1 identical over 8 bases. Germline V CDR1 and CDR2: ENHRY, SYGVKD. This CDR3 spans 15 amino acids. V trimming: 3 bases; J trimming: 5 bases; junction bases outside the gene matches: 6. CDR3 protein: CAISERTGLDQPQHF. DNA of the CDR3: TGTGCCATCAGTGAAAGGACAGGGTTGGATCAGCCCCAGCATTTT.

This clonotype was counted many times. The chain joins TRBV6-2 or TRBV6-3 to TRBJ1-3, with D perhaps matching TRBD1 (5 bases). V lost 6 bases to trimming and J lost 0 bases, with 24 bases between them. CDR3 length: 19 amino acids. Germline-derived CDR1 and CDR2 are MNHEY and SVGEGT. This CDR3 is CASRNRDFAKGYSGNTIYF. The DNA for the CDR3 is TGTGCCAGCAGAAACCGGGACTTCGCAAAGGGCTACTCTGGAAACACCATATATTTT.

The sample holds a few counts of this clonotype. The genes are TRBV20-1 and TRBJ2-2; TRBD2 aligns across 8 bases. Germline V gives CDR1 DFQATT, CDR2 SNEGSKA (reference sequence). The CDR3 has 15 residues. The V segment lost 2 bases and the J segment 1 base; nucleotides outside the gene matches: 3. CDR3 in amino acids: CSARRSGGNTGELFF. The CDR3 DNA follows: TGCAGTGCTAGACGGAGCGGGGGGAACACCGGGGAGCTGTTTTTT.

The V call is TRBV5-4, the J call TRBJ2-3; either TRBD1 or TRBD2 may fit D (6 bases each). The CDR3 length is 16 residues. Trimming stripped 2 bases from V and 2 bases from J, with 15 bases between. Germline loops: CDR1 SGHNT, CDR2 YYREEE (reference sequence). The CDR3 DNA reads TGTGCCAGCAGCTTTGGGGGGCCTAGGGCCACAGATACGCAGTATTTT. Translating gives CASSFGGPRATDTQYF.

This clonotype has more than one count but fewer than ten. The rearrangement links TRBV28 to TRBJ1-2; possibly TRBD1 for D (5 bases). The V gene's germline CDR1 is MDHEN and CDR2 SYDVKM. The ends were cut back, 4 bases at V and 1 base at J, with 16 bases in the middle. This CDR3 comprises 16 residues. The DNA of the CDR3 is TGTGCCAGCAGTTGGGACCAGTCTTCTCTTAACTATGGCTACACCTTC. Translated, it gives CASSWDQSSLNYGYTF.

This clonotype turned up a few times. The chain carries TRBV12-3 or TRBV12-4 and TRBJ1-2; perhaps TRBD1 as D (5 bases). Trimming stripped 7 bases from V and 2 bases from J, with 17 bases between. CDR3 size: 15 residues. The CDR3 spells CASNPLGRANYGYTF. The DNA of the CDR3 is TGTGCCAGCAACCCCCTGGGCAGGGCCAACTATGGCTACACCTTC.

This clonotype was observed a handful of times. The J gene is TRBJ1-5, the V gene TRBV28, with a weak D call TRBD1 (5 bases). The CDR3 is 15 amino acids. The V end was cut by 5 bases, the J end by 3 bases, with 14 bases between. Germline V gene data show CDR1 as MDHEN and CDR2 as SYDVKM. As DNA, the CDR3 is TGTGCCAGCAGTCCCCGAGTCAGGGTCAATCAGCCCCAGCATTTT. As protein: CASSPRVRVNQPQHF.

This clonotype was seen a few times. The gene calls are TRBV3-1 and TRBJ2-4; D gene ambiguous. The germline V and J ends were trimmed by 4 bases and 2 bases, with 6 bases remaining between them. Germline V gene lookup returns CDR1 LGHDT and CDR2 YNNKEL (reference sequence). The CDR3 is made up of 13 amino acids. CDR3 in DNA: TGTGCCAGCAGCCTGTCTACCAAAAACATTCAGTACTTC. It translates to CASSLSTKNIQYF.

This clonotype was observed a few times. The chain couples TRBV28 to TRBJ1-5, with a weak D call TRBD1 (6 bases). The V end lost 3 bases, the J end lost 7 bases, and 19 bases lay between the germline ends. CDR1 is MDHEN, CDR2 SYDVKM, per germline. The CDR3 contains 16 residues. CDR3 nucleotide sequence: TGTGCCAGCAGTTTCGTGGGGGGCCAAGGGAGCCAGCCCCAGCATTTT. This encodes CASSFVGGQGSQPQHF.

The rearrangement links TRBV11-2 to TRBJ2-3; D ambiguous. Deletions cut 0 bases from V and 2 bases from J, with 9 bases between. This CDR3 is 15 amino acids long. The germline V gene encodes CDR1 SGHAT and CDR2 FQNNGV. This chain's CDR3 is CASSLDLGYTDTQYF. CDR3 DNA sequence: TGTGCCAGCAGCTTAGATCTTGGGTACACAGATACGCAGTATTTT.